This TCR beta chain came from a study of T cell repertoires in cytomegalovirus infection. Study overall: Based on public TCR beta signatures, there were indications of CMV infection and of a matching HLA type.

Concerning this clonotype: The antigen is undetermined.

CDR1 is SNHLY and CDR2 is FYNNEI in the germline V gene. This CDR3 is built from 15 residues. Trimming took off 7 bases at V and 5 bases at J, with 20 bases between the two ends. The study, taken as a whole, reports: CMV-specific HLA-C-restricted TCR beta clonotypes dominated the ex vivo response.

TCRdb itself ran the reads through MiXCR, one entry per CDR3 protein. The table lists approximately 490,000 distinct CDR3 sequences, over 9% of them singletons. This rearrangement joins TRBV2 to TRBJ2-5; maybe TRBD2 (6 bases). This clonotype originated in a human donor in good health (CMV status not recorded). Some clones in this sample may be carry-over from other donors' samples. The sequenced sample was PBMCs. The CDR3 protein is CASKALGLLGETQYF. The CDR3 DNA reads as TGTGCCAGCAAGGCCCTGGGACTCTTAGGGGAGACCCAGTACTTC.